This is a list of T cell receptor beta chains from one sample in a study of identical twins. Via MiXCR, TCRdb re-called the 5' RACE reads, giving one row per CDR3 protein. The data show hundreds of thousands of distinct CDR3 sequences, just over 7% seen once. These data also formed part of another study, on yellow fever vaccine responses in identical twins.

Sequencing was carried out using PBMCs. These TCRs come from a woman aged 18-30 years in good health. The CDR3 runs from the conserved cysteine through the conserved F or W. A D gene is named only where the DNA matches it firmly. For some rows the clone size is stated as once, few or many, or as a class when expanded; others skip it.

V gene	D gene	clone size	J gene	CDR3 DNA	CDR3 protein
TRBV5-5	-	few	TRBJ2-2	TGTGCCAGCAGCTCATTCGGGCGGACACCGAACACCGGGGAGCTGTTTTTT	CASSSFGRTPNTGELFF
TRBV5-1	-	few	TRBJ2-1	TGCGCCAGCACCGGGACAAATAACCCCAATGAGCAGTTCTTC	CASTGTNNPNEQFF
TRBV12-3/TRBV12-4	-	-	TRBJ2-2	TGTGCCAGCAACGTCGGGGCCTCGAACACCGGGGAGCTGTTTTTT	CASNVGASNTGELFF
TRBV7-2	TRBD2	many	TRBJ2-4	TGTGCCAGCAGCTTAAACGCGCTAGCGGGATTGAACATTCAGTACTTC	CASSLNALAGLNIQYF
TRBV5-1	TRBD1	few	TRBJ1-2	TGCGCCAGCAAGGACAGGGGGCGGCTTGACTATGGCTACACCTTC	CASKDRGRLDYGYTF
TRBV20-1	-	many	TRBJ1-1	TGCAGTGCTAGAGATTCCCGGGTGTCTGACACTGAAGCTTTCTTT	CSARDSRVSDTEAFF
TRBV10-3	TRBD2	many	TRBJ2-4	TGTGCCATCAGTGAGACCCAGGGACTAGCCCAAAACATTCAGTACTTC	CAISETQGLAQNIQYF
TRBV7-8	-	many	TRBJ2-3	TGTGCCAGCAGCATTAGCGCTATCGGTAGCACAGATACGCAGTATTTT	CASSISAIGSTDTQYF
TRBV10-2	-	few	TRBJ2-7	TGCGCCAGCAGTGAACGGTGGACCCCCCGCGTGGAGCAGTACTTC	CASSERWTPRVEQYF
TRBV3-1	TRBD1	-	TRBJ1-1	TGTGCCAGCAGCCAAGATAAGGGGGCCTTAGCGACTGAAGCTTTCTTT	CASSQDKGALATEAFF
TRBV9	-	few	TRBJ2-5	TGTGCCAGCAGCGTAGGGTGGGCGTTGGAGACCCAGTACTTC	CASSVGWALETQYF
TRBV12-3/TRBV12-4	-	many	TRBJ1-2	TGTGCCAGCGGCCCGGTGGGGGGCTACACCTTC	CASGPVGGYTF
TRBV7-9	-	many	TRBJ1-5	TGTGCCAGCAGCTCAGGCCCATATCAGCCCCAGCATTTT	CASSSGPYQPQHF
TRBV20-1	-	few	TRBJ1-5	TGCAGTGGGCATATGGGCGGGGAAAATCAGCCCCAGCATTTT	CSGHMGGENQPQHF
TRBV5-5	-	few	TRBJ1-1	TGTGCCAGCAGCCTGGATTACGGACGGATGAACACTGAAGCTTTCTTT	CASSLDYGRMNTEAFF
TRBV5-1	-	-	TRBJ2-3	TGCGCCAGCAGCTTGGAAGTAGGGGAGACAGATACGCAGTATTTT	CASSLEVGETDTQYF
TRBV29-1	-	many	TRBJ1-1	TGCAGCGTGGACGATCAGGGGAACACTGAAGCTTTCTTT	CSVDDQGNTEAFF
TRBV29-1	-	-	TRBJ2-1	TGCAGCGCCCCGGGAGCTGATAGGGAGCAGTTCTTC	CSAPGADREQFF
TRBV27	-	-	TRBJ2-6	TGTGCCAGCAGTATCGACAGGGGAGGGGGCCCTGGGGCCAACGTCCTGACTTTC	CASSIDRGGGPGANVLTF
TRBV14	-	-	TRBJ2-1	TGTGCCAGCAGGGCCACAGGGACCTCCTACAATGAGCAGTTCTTC	CASRATGTSYNEQFF
TRBV29-1	TRBD1	many	TRBJ2-3	TGCAGTGTGGGACAGGGGAACACAGATACGCAGTATTTT	CSVGQGNTDTQYF
TRBV6-6	-	many	TRBJ2-1	TGTGCCAGCAACAAAAACACAGTCAATGAGCAGTTCTTC	CASNKNTVNEQFF
TRBV6-1	TRBD1	many	TRBJ1-4	TGTGCCAGCGGGGACAGGGCTATCGAAAAACTGTTTTTT	CASGDRAIEKLFF
TRBV27	TRBD1	many	TRBJ1-5	TGTGCCAGCAACCCCTTTGGGACAGGCGGGCGCAATCAGCCCCAGCATTTT	CASNPFGTGGRNQPQHF
TRBV10-2	-	many	TRBJ2-1	TGCGCCAGCAGTGACTCCTGGTTGGTTGGGCCGGTCTCCTACAATGAGCAGTTCTTC	CASSDSWLVGPVSYNEQFF
TRBV20-1	-	few	TRBJ2-4	TGCAGTGCCCACCAGGGTGAGAACATTCAGTACTTC	CSAHQGENIQYF
TRBV5-1	-	-	TRBJ2-2	TGCGCCAGCAGCTTGGATCCGGGACCGAACACCGGGGAGCTGTTTTTT	CASSLDPGPNTGELFF
TRBV11-2	-	many	TRBJ2-1	TGTGCCAGCAGCCCTCAACAAACGCAGTTCTTC	CASSPQQTQFF
TRBV5-6	-	-	TRBJ2-7	TGTGCCAGCAGCTTCGGTGGCGGGCAGTACTTC	CASSFGGGQYF
TRBV27	-	many	TRBJ1-6	TGTGCCAGCAGTTTTGAAGGCAATTCACCCCTCCACTTT	CASSFEGNSPLHF
TRBV5-6	-	few	TRBJ2-2	TGTGCCAGCAGCTTGGACAGGGGACTCCACCGAAACACCGGGGAGCTGTTTTTT	CASSLDRGLHRNTGELFF
TRBV6-2/TRBV6-3	-	few	TRBJ1-5	TGTGCCAGCAGACGGACAGAAATTAATCAGCCCCAGCATTTT	CASRRTEINQPQHF
TRBV20-1	TRBD1	few	TRBJ2-1	TGCAGTGCTGACCGGACAGGTGAAGAAAACAATGAGCAGTTCTTC	CSADRTGEENNEQFF
TRBV7-9	TRBD1	many	TRBJ2-5	TGTGCCAGCAACCCGACAGGGGGAGAGACCCAGTACTTC	CASNPTGGETQYF
TRBV12-3/TRBV12-4	-	many	TRBJ2-2	TGTGCCACGACACGCAGGGACCCCGGGGAGCTGTTTTTT	CATTRRDPGELFF
TRBV28	-	-	TRBJ2-7	TGTGCCAGCAGTTCCCCGGCCAAAATCCGGGTGTGGGTTTCCTACGAGCAGTACTTC	CASSSPAKIRVWVSYEQYF
TRBV14	-	-	TRBJ2-7	TGTGCCAGCAGCCCCCTGGGGTCAAGCTCCTACGAGCAGTACTTC	CASSPLGSSSYEQYF
TRBV10-3	TRBD2	few	TRBJ2-1	TGTGCCATCAGTGGGACTAGCGAGGTTCCCTACAATGAGCAGTTCTTC	CAISGTSEVPYNEQFF
TRBV7-3	TRBD1	few	TRBJ1-1	TGTGCCAGCAGCCCTGGGACAGGGGGCCGTCGGGGGAACACTGAAGCTTTCTTT	CASSPGTGGRRGNTEAFF
TRBV7-9	TRBD2	-	TRBJ2-2	TGTGCCAGCAGGCCGAAATTTACGGGGGGGCCCGGCGGGGAGCTGTTTTTT	CASRPKFTGGPGGELFF
TRBV4-1	-	-	TRBJ2-7	TGCGCCAGCAGCCAACTGGGCGGGGAGCAGTACTTC	CASSQLGGEQYF
TRBV24-1	TRBD2	few	TRBJ2-5	TGTGCCACCAGTGATAACCTAGGGACTAGCGGGAGTGAGACCCAGTACTTC	CATSDNLGTSGSETQYF
TRBV5-4	-	few	TRBJ2-7	TGTGCCAGCAGCTTGTATCAGACCCCGTACGAGCAGTACTTC	CASSLYQTPYEQYF
TRBV10-3	TRBD1	-	TRBJ2-2	TGTGCCACCCAAGCAGGGACAGGGGGCCCCGGGGAGCTGTTTTTT	CATQAGTGGPGELFF
TRBV27	-	few	TRBJ2-1	TGTGCCAGCAGTACCCTGGGGGGAGACGACAATGAGCAGTTCTTC	CASSTLGGDDNEQFF
TRBV4-1	-	few	TRBJ2-5	TGCGCCAGCAGCCAACAACCATTGGGGGTGGAGACCCAGTACTTC	CASSQQPLGVETQYF
TRBV20-1	TRBD2	many	TRBJ2-3	TGCAGTGCTCCCTTAGGAGCGGGAGGGGGTACGCAGTATTTT	CSAPLGAGGGTQYF
TRBV27	-	many	TRBJ2-3	TGTGCCAGCAGTTTTTCCTCCGGGCCTCAGGATACGCAGTATTTT	CASSFSSGPQDTQYF
TRBV28	TRBD2	-	TRBJ2-3	TGTGCCAGCAGCCTCGGGACTAGCGGACTTACTATTTGGGGCACAGATACGCAGTATTTT	CASSLGTSGLTIWGTDTQYF
TRBV5-1	-	-	TRBJ1-3	TGCGCCAGCAGCTCTCAGGGCCCTGGAAACACCATATATTTT	CASSSQGPGNTIYF
TRBV4-1	-	many	TRBJ1-4	TGCGCCAGCAGCCGAGAAGATCTTTCTAATGAAAAACTGTTTTTT	CASSREDLSNEKLFF
TRBV3-1	-	-	TRBJ2-1	TGTGCCAGCAGCCTAGCGGTTCTCTCCTACAATGAGCAGTTCTTC	CASSLAVLSYNEQFF
TRBV12-3/TRBV12-4	-	-	TRBJ2-2	TGTGCCAGCAGTTTGGTCCAGGGTTGGTCCGGGGAGCTGTTTTTT	CASSLVQGWSGELFF
TRBV12-3/TRBV12-4	TRBD1	few	TRBJ2-5	TGTGCCAGCAGCCCGACAGGGGGCGCGGGGCGGACCCAGTACTTC	CASSPTGGAGRTQYF
TRBV3-1	-	few	TRBJ2-2	TGTGCCAGCAGCCAACCCCGGACTACAAACACCGGGGAGCTGTTTTTT	CASSQPRTTNTGELFF
TRBV5-1	TRBD2	few	TRBJ2-1	TGCGCCAGCAGCTTGATCGCGGGAGCGGATAGTGAGCAGTTCTTC	CASSLIAGADSEQFF
TRBV24-1	-	many	TRBJ1-1	TGTGCCACCAGTGACGACCAATACACTGAAGCTTTCTTT	CATSDDQYTEAFF